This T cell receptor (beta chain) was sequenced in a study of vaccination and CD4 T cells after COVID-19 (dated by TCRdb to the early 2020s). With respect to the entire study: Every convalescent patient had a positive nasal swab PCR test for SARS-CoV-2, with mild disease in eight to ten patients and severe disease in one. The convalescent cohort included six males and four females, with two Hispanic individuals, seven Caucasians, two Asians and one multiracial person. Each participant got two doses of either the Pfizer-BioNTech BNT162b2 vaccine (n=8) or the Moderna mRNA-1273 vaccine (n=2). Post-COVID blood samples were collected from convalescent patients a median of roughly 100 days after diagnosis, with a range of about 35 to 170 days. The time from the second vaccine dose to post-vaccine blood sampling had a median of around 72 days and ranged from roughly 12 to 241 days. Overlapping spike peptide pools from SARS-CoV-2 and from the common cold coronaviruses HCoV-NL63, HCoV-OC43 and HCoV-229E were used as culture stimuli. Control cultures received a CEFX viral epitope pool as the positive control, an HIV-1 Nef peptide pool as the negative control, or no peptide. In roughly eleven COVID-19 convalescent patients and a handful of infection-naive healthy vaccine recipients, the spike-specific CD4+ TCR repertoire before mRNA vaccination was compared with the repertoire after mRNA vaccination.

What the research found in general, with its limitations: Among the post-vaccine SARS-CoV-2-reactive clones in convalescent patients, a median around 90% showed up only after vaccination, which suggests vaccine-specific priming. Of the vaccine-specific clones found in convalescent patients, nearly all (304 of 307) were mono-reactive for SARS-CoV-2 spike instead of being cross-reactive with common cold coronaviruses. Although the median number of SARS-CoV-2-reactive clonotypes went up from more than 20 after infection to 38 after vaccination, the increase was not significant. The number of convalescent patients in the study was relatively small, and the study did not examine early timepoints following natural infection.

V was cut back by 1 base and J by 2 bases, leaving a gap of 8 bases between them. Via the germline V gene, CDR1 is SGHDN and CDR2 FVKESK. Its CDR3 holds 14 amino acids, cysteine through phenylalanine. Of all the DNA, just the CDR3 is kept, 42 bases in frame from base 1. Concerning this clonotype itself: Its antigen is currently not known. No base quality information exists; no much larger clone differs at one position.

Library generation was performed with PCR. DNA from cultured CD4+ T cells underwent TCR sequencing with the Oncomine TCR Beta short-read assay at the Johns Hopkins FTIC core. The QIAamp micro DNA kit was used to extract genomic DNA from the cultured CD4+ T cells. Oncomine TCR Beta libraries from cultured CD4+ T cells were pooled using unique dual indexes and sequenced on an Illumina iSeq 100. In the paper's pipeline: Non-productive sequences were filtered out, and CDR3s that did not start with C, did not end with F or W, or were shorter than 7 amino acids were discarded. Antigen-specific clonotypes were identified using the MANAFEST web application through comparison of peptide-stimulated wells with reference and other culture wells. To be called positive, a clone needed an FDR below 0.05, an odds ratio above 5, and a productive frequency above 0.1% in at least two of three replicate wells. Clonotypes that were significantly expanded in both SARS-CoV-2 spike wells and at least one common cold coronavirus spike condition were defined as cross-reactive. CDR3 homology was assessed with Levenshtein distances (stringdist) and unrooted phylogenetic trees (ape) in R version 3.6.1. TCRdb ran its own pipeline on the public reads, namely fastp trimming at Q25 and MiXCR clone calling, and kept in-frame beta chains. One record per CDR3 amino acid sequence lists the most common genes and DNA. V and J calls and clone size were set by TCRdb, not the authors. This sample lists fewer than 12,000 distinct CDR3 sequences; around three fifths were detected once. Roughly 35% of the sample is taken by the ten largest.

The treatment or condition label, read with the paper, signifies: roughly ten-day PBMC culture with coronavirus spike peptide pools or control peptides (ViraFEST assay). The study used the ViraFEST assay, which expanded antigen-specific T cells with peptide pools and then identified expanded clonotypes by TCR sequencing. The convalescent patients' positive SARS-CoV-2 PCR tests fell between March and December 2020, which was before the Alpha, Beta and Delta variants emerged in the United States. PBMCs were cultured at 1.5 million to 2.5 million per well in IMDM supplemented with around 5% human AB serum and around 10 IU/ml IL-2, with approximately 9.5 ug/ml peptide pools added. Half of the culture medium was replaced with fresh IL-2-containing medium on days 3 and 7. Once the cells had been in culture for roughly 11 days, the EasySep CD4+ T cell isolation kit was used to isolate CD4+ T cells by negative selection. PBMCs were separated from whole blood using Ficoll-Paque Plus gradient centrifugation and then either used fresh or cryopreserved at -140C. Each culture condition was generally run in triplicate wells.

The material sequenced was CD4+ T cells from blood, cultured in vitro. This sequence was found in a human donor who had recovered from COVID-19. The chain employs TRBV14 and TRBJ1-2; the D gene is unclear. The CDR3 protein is CASSQGLLNYGYTF. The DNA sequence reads TGTGCCAGCAGCCAAGGACTTCTGAACTATGGCTACACCTTC.